Described below is a single T cell receptor beta chain sequence and its context. CDR3 size: 12 residues. Germline V gene lookup returns CDR1 MNHEY and CDR2 SVGAGI. The ends were cut back, 5 bases at V and 5 bases at J, with 10 bases in the middle. TCRdb keeps only in-frame clones here, not all; method: immunoSEQ multiplex PCR. The sample holds some 41,000 clones, roughly nine tenths seen once. The sample belongs to a study of graft-versus-host responses after intestinal transplantation. Whole-study context: Each patient got anti-thymocyte globulin induction, then tacrolimus and steroids for about 3 years.

This sequence was found in a human patient who received an intestinal transplant, so some T cells may come from the graft donor. Sequenced here: PBMCs, sampled approximately 300 days after intestinal transplant. The rearrangement joins TRBV6-5 to TRBJ2-7; no clear D. In DNA form, the CDR3 reads TGTGCCAGCAGTGATCTAATCCACGAGCAGTACTTC. Amino acid sequence: CASSDLIHEQYF.